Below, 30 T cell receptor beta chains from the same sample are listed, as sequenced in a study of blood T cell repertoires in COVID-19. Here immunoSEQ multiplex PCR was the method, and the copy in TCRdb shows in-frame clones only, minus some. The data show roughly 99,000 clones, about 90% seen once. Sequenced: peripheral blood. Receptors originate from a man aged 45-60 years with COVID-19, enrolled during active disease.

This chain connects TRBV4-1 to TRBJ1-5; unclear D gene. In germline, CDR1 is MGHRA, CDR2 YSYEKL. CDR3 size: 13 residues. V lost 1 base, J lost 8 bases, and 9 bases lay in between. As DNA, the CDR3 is TGCGCCAGCAGCCAAGTTTTCGGAGAGCCCCAGCATTTT. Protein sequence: CASSQVFGEPQHF.

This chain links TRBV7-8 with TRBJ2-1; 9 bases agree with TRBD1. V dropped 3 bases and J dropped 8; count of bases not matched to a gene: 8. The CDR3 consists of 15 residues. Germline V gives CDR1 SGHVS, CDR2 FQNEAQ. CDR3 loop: CASSLRQGDLDEQFF. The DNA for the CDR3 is TGTGCCAGCAGCTTGAGACAGGGGGATTTGGATGAGCAGTTCTTC.

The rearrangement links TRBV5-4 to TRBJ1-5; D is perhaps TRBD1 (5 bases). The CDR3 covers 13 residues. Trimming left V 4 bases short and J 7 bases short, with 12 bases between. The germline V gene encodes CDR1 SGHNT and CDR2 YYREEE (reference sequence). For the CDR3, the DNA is TGTGCCAGCAGCCCTGACAGATCACAGCCCCAGCATTTT. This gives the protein CASSPDRSQPQHF. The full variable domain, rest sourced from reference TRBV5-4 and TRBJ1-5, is ETGVTQSPTHLIKTRGQQVTLRCSSQSGHNTVSWYQQALGQGPQFIFQYYREEENGRGNFPPRFSGLQFPNYSSELNVNALELDDSALYLCASSPDRSQPQHFGDGTRLSIL.

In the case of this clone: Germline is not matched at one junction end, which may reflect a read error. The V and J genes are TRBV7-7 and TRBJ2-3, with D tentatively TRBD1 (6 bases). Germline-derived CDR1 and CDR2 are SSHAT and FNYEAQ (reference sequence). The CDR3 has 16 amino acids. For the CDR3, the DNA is TGTGCTAGCAGCCCCATACGGACAGTGAATTACGATACGCAGTATTTT. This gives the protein CASSPIRTVNYDTQYF.

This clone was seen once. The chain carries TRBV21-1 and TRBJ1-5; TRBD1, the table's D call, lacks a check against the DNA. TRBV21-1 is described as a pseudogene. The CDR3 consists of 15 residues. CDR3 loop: CASRRTGSWGQPQHF. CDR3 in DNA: TGTGCCAGCAGGCGGACAGGAAGTTGGGGTCAGCCCCAGCATTTT.

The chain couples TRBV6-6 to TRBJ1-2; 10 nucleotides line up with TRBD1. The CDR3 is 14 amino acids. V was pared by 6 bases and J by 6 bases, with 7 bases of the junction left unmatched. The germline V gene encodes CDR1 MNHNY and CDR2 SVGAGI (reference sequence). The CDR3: CASRGTGEGNGYTF. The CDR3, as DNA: TGTGCCAGCAGAGGGACAGGGGAAGGGAATGGCTACACCTTC.

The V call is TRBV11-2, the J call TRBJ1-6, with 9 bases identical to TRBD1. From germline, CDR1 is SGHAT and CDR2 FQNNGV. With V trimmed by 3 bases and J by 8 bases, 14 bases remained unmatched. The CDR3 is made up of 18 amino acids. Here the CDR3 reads CASSFSPGQGLRDSPLHF. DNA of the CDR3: TGTGCCAGCAGCTTCTCCCCGGGACAGGGTCTACGGGATTCACCCCTCCACTTT. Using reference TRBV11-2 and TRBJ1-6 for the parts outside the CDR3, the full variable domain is EAGVAQSPRYKIIEKRQSVAFWCNPISGHATLYWYQQILGQGPKLLIQFQNNGVVDDSQLPKDRFSAERLKGVDSTLKIQPAKLEDSAVYLCASSFSPGQGLRDSPLHFGNGTRLTVT.

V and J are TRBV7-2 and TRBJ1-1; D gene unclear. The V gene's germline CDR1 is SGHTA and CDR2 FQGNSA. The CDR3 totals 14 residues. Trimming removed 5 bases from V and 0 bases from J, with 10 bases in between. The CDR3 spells CASSRDLVNTEAFF. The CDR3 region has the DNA TGTGCCAGCAGCCGCGACTTGGTGAACACTGAAGCTTTCTTT.

CDR3 sequence reads: CASSLDDFYNEQFF. The CDR3 DNA reads as TGTGCCAGCAGCTTAGACGACTTCTACAATGAGCAGTTCTTC. This chain links TRBV11-2 with TRBJ2-1, with D uncertain. The CDR3 is 14 residues long. Between the trimmed V and J ends, which lost 0 bases and 3 bases, there was a span of 6 bases. The V gene's germline CDR1 is SGHAT and CDR2 FQNNGV.

DNA of the CDR3: TGTGCCAGCAGTGAACAGGGAGAGGCCGGGGAGCTGTTTTTT. It encodes CASSEQGEAGELFF. The chain has TRBV6-4 and TRBJ2-2; tentatively, D is TRBD1 (6 bases). The CDR3 consists of 14 residues. The germline CDR1 and CDR2 sequences are MRHNA and SNTAGT. V lost 3 bases to trimming and J lost 6 bases, with 11 bases between them.

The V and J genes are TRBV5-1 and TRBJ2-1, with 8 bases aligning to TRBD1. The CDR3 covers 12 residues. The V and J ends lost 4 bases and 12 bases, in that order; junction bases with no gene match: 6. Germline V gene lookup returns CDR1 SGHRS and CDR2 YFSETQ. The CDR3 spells CASSLDRVGQFF. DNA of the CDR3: TGCGCCAGCAGCCTGGACAGGGTGGGGCAGTTCTTC.

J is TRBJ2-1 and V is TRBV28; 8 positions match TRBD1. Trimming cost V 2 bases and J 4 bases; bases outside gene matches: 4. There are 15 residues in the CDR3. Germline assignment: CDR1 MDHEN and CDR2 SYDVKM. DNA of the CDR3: TGTGCCAGCAGTTTACCCCAGGGGGCTTACAATGAGCAGTTCTTC. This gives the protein CASSLPQGAYNEQFF.

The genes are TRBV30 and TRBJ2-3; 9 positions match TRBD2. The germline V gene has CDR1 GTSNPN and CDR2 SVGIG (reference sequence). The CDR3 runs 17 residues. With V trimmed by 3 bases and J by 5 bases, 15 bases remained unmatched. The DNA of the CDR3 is TGTGCCTGGAGACCCCTCCGAGGTGCGGGGGGGATAGATACGCAGTATTTT. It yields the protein CAWRPLRGAGGIDTQYF.

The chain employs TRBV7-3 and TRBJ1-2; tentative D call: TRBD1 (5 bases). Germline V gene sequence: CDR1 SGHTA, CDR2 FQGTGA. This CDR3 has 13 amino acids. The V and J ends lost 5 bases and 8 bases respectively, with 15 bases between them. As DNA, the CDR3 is TGTGCCAGCAGCGCGGACACTCTCGGCGGCTACACCTTC. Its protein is CASSADTLGGYTF. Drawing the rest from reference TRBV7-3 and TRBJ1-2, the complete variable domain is GAGVSQTPSNKVTEKGKYVELRCDPISGHTALYWYRQSLGQGPEFLIYFQGTGAADDSGLPNDRFFAVRPEGSVSTLKIQRTERGDSAVYLCASSADTLGGYTFGSGTRLTVV.

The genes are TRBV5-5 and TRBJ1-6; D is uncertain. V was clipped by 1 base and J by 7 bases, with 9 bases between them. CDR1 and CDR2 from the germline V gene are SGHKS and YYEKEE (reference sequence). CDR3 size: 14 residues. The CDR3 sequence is CASSLRTENSPLHF. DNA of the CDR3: TGTGCCAGCAGCTTGAGGACTGAGAATTCACCCCTCCACTTT. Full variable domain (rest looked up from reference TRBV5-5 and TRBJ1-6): DAGVTQSPTHLIKTRGQQVTLRCSPISGHKSVSWYQQVLGQGPQFIFQYYEKEERGRGNFPDRFSARQFPNYSSELNVNALLLGDSALYLCASSLRTENSPLHFGNGTRLTVT.

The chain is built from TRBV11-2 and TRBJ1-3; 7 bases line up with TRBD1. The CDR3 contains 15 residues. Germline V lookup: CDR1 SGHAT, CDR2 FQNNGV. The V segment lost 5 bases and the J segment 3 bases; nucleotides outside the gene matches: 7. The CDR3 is CASSKDRTGGNTIYF. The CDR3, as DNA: TGTGCCAGCAGCAAGGACAGGACCGGTGGAAACACCATATATTTT.

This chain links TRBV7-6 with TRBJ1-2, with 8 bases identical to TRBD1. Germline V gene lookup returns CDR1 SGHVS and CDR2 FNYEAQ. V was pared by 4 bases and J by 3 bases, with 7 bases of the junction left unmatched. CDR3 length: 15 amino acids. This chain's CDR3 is CASSSGQGVDYGYTF. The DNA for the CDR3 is TGTGCCAGCAGCTCCGGACAGGGCGTCGACTATGGCTACACCTTC.

The CDR3 DNA sequence: TGTGCCAGCAGTTCAACGGTACCGGGGCAGCCCCAGCATTTT. Translation gives CASSSTVPGQPQHF. V gene TRBV3-1 (or the pseudogene TRBV3-2) combines with J gene TRBJ1-5; no definite D call. The V end lost 6 bases, the J end lost 7 bases, and 16 bases lay between the germline ends. From germline, CDR1 is LGHDT and CDR2 YNNKEL (reference sequence). The CDR3 loop spans 14 amino acids.

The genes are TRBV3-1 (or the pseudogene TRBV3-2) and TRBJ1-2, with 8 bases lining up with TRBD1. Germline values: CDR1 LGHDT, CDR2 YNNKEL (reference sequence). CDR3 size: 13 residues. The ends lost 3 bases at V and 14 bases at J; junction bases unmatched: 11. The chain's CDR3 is CASSQLTGALATF. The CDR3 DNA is TGTGCCAGCAGCCAGTTGACAGGGGCTTTGGCAACCTTC.

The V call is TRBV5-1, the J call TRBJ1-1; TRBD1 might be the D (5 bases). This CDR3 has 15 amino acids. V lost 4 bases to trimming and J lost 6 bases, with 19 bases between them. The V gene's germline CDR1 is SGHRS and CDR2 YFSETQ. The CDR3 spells CASSGGVDRVAEAFF. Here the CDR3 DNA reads TGCGCCAGCAGCGGAGGGGTCGACAGAGTCGCTGAAGCTTTCTTT.

CDR3 DNA: TGTGCCAGCAGCCAAGTCCTCGGGGGATTTCCCGACAATGAGCAGTTCTTC. This sequence encodes CASSQVLGGFPDNEQFF. The chain uses TRBV4-2 and TRBJ2-1; TRBD2 is a possible D gene (6 bases). V lost 1 base and J 5 bases, leaving 18 bases between the germline ends. Germline lookup yields CDR1 LGHNA and CDR2 YNFKEQ. This CDR3 region has 17 residues.

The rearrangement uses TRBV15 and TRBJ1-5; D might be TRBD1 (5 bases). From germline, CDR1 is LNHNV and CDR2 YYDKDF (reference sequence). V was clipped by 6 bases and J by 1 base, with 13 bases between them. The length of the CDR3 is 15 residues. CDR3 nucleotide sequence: TGTGCCACCAGATGGCAGGGAGGGAGCAATCAGCCCCAGCATTTT. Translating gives CATRWQGGSNQPQHF. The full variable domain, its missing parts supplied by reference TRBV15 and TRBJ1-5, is DAMVIQNPRYQVTQFGKPVTLSCSQTLNHNVMYWYQQKSSQAPKLLFHYYDKDFNNEADTPDNFQSRRPNTSFCFLDIRSPGLGDTAMYLCATRWQGGSNQPQHFGDGTRLSIL.

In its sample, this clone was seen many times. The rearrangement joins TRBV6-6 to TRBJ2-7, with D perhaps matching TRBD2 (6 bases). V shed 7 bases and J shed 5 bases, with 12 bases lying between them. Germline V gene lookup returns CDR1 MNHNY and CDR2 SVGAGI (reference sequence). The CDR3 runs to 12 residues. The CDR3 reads CASTRGDHEQYF. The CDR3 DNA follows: TGTGCCAGCACCCGCGGGGACCACGAGCAGTACTTC.

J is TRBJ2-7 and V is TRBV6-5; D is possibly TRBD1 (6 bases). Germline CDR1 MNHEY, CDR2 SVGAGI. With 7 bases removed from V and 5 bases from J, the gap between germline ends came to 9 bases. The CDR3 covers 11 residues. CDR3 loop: CASKGVHEQYF. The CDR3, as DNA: TGTGCCAGCAAGGGGGTACACGAGCAGTACTTC.

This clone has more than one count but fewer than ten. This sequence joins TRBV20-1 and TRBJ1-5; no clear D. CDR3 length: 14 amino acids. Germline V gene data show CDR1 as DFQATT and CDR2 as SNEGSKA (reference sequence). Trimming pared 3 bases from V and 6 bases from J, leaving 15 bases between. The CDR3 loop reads CSASPNSLGQPQHF. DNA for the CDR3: TGCAGTGCTAGTCCGAACAGCCTGGGTCAGCCCCAGCATTTT.

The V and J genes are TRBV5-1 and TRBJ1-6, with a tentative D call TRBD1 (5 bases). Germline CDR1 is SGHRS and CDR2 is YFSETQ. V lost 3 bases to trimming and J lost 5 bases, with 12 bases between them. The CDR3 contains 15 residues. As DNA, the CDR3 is TGCGCCAGCAGCTCCGGGGGTCCCAATAATTCACCCCTCCACTTT. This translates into CASSSGGPNNSPLHF.

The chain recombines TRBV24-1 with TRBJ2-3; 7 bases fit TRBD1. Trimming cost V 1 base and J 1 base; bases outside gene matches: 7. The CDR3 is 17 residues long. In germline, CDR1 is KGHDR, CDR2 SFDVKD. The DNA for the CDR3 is TGTGCCACCAGTGATTTTTGGGACAGTTCCGGCACAGATACGCAGTATTTT. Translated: CATSDFWDSSGTDTQYF.

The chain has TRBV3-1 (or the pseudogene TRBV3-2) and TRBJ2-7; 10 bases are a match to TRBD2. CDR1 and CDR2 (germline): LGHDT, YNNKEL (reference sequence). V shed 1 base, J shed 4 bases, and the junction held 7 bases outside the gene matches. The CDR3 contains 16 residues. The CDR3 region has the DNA TGTGCCAGCAGCCAAGGAGCGGGGGGGTATCGTTACGAGCAGTACTTC. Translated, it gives CASSQGAGGYRYEQYF.

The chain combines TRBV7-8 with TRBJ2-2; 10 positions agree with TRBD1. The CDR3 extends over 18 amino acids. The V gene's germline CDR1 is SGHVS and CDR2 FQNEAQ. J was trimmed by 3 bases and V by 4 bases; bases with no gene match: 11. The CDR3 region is CASSSASGTGDDTGELFF. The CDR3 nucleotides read TGTGCCAGCAGCTCAGCCTCGGGGACAGGGGACGACACCGGGGAGCTGTTTTTT. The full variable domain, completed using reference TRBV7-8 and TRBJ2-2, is GAGVSQSPRYKVAKRGQDVALRCDPISGHVSLFWYQQALGQGPEFLTYFQNEAQLDKSGLPSDRFFAERPEGSVSTLKIQRTQQEDSAVYLCASSSASGTGDDTGELFFGEGSRLTVL.

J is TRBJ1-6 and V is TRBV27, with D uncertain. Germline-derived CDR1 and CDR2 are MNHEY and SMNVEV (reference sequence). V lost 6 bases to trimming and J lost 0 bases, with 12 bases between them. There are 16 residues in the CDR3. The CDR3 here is CASSPEASSYNSPLHF. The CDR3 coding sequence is TGTGCCAGCAGCCCGGAGGCCAGCTCCTATAATTCACCCCTCCACTTT.